Shown below are 17 T cell receptor beta chains from a single sample sequenced in a study of TIL therapy for anti-PD-1-resistant metastatic lung cancer. This sample's time point: pre-treatment sample, taken before nivolumab and TIL therapy. The libraries were made with immunoSEQ v3. The method was immunoSEQ multiplex PCR; TCRdb's version includes in-frame clones alone and lacks a portion of them. The sample lists more than 12,000 clones; roughly 88% were seen once. Material: blood, obtained at baseline. The source of these receptors is a person aged 25 to 80 with non-small cell lung cancer.

The rearrangement joins TRBV4-1 to TRBJ1-6; possible D gene TRBD1, 5 bases. Germline V CDR1 and CDR2: MGHRA, YSYEKL. With 0 bases removed from V and 7 bases from J, the gap between germline ends came to 16 bases. This CDR3 is 17 amino acids long. CDR3 sequence (DNA): TGCGCCAGCAGCCAAGATACGGGGGGAGTTCGCAATTCACCCCTCCACTTT. Amino acid sequence: CASSQDTGGVRNSPLHF.

The rearrangement links TRBV9 to TRBJ2-3, with 15 bases identical to TRBD2. The germline gives CDR1 SGDLS, CDR2 YYNGEE. The CDR3 totals 19 residues. The junction had 9 bases not matched to a gene; V was cut back by 2 bases and J by 2 bases. CDR3 nucleotide sequence: TGTGCCAGCAGCGTTTTGGGAGGGACTAGCGGGGGGCCCACAGATACGCAGTATTTT. Its translation: CASSVLGGTSGGPTDTQYF.

This rearrangement joins TRBV5-1 to TRBJ2-6; D may be TRBD2 (5 bases). The CDR3 has 17 residues. In germline, CDR1 is SGHRS, CDR2 YFSETQ. Trimming took off 3 bases at V and 0 bases at J, with 13 bases between the two ends. The CDR3 DNA follows: TGCGCCAGCAGCTCCGGGATAGGGCCCTCTGGGGCCAACGTCCTGACTTTC. It codes for CASSSGIGPSGANVLTF.

The V and J genes are TRBV5-1 and TRBJ2-1; D is unclear. CDR3 length equals 12 residues. The V end lost 2 bases, the J end lost 5 bases, and 5 bases lay between the germline ends. Germline CDR1 SGHRS, CDR2 YFSETQ. In DNA, the CDR3 is TGCGCCAGCAGCTTTAAAGACAATGAGCAGTTCTTC. Residues: CASSFKDNEQFF.

The rearrangement joins TRBV30 to TRBJ1-6; 8 bases line up with TRBD1. The length of the CDR3 is 14 residues. The trim removed 2 bases at V and 10 bases at J, leaving 7 bases unmatched. Germline CDR1 GTSNPN, CDR2 SVGIG (reference sequence). DNA of the CDR3: TGTGCCTGGAGTCCCGGACAGGGCTGGTCACCCCTCCACTTT. Its protein is CAWSPGQGWSPLHF.

The chain joins TRBV4-2 to TRBJ1-6; a weak D match, TRBD1 (5 bases). Trimming removed 0 bases at V and 2 bases at J, with 5 bases between. The germline CDR1 and CDR2 sequences are LGHNA and YNFKEQ. CDR3 length: 15 residues. The CDR3 DNA is TGTGCCAGCAGCCAAGACAGGGCCTATAATTCACCCCTCCACTTT. Its protein product is CASSQDRAYNSPLHF.

This clone was found once. This chain links TRBV9 with TRBJ2-3; perhaps TRBD1 as D (5 bases). The V end lost 7 bases, the J end lost 0 bases, and 12 bases lay between the germline ends. Germline V gene lookup returns CDR1 SGDLS and CDR2 YYNGEE. This CDR3 region has 14 residues. CDR3 coding DNA: TGTGCCAGCGGGGCAGAGCATAGCACAGATACGCAGTATTTT. It translates to CASGAEHSTDTQYF.

The chain links TRBV2 to TRBJ2-1; D is possibly TRBD2 (7 bases). Germline CDR1 reads SNHLY; CDR2 reads FYNNEI. The V and J ends lost 3 bases and 8 bases respectively, with 14 bases between them. The CDR3 loop spans 14 amino acids. The CDR3 region is CASSEGAAGDEQFF. CDR3 DNA: TGTGCCAGCAGTGAGGGGGCTGCGGGGGATGAGCAGTTCTTC.

The chain carries TRBV19 and TRBJ2-1; D perhaps matches TRBD2 (6 bases). This CDR3 region has 15 residues. The V and J ends lost 1 base and 1 base respectively, with 8 bases between them. The germline gives CDR1 LNHDA, CDR2 SQIVND (reference sequence). CDR3 nucleotides: TGTGCCAGTAGTATAGGCGGGAATTCCTACAATGAGCAGTTCTTC. Translating gives CASSIGGNSYNEQFF.

The J gene is TRBJ1-1, the V gene TRBV6-1; D gene unclear. Trimming pared 6 bases from V and 5 bases from J, leaving 10 bases between. This CDR3 contains 12 residues. From germline, CDR1 is MNHNS and CDR2 SASEGT. The CDR3 DNA reads as TGTGCCAGCAGCCGCGGACCGACTGAAGCTTTCTTT. Translated: CASSRGPTEAFF.

The V gene is TRBV10-3, the J gene TRBJ1-3; D unresolved. CDR1 is ENHRY and CDR2 is SYGVKD in the germline V gene. The CDR3 sequence is 17 residues long. Trimming cost V 6 bases and J 0 bases, with 18 bases left between them. CDR3 nucleotides: TGTGCCATCAGGGCAGCCACACCTGATTTCTCTGGAAACACCATATATTTT. Translating gives CAIRAATPDFSGNTIYF.

The table lists this clone with a count of one. The rearrangement links TRBV6-1 to TRBJ1-1; D gene unclear. There are 13 residues in the CDR3. The V end was cut by 4 bases, the J end by 6 bases, with 12 bases between. CDR1 and CDR2 (germline): MNHNS, SASEGT. The CDR3, as DNA: TGTGCCAGCAGTGGCTCGGGGTACGCTGAAGCTTTCTTT. Protein: CASSGSGYAEAFF.

The J gene is TRBJ1-2, the V gene TRBV30, with TRBD1 matching 9 bases. Germline CDR1 GTSNPN, CDR2 SVGIG (reference sequence). Trimming at V came to 2 bases and at J to 2 bases, leaving 3 bases not matched to a gene. The CDR3 sequence is 14 residues long. The CDR3 region is CAWSSGQGNYGYTF. In DNA form, the CDR3 reads TGTGCCTGGAGTTCGGGACAGGGAAACTATGGCTACACCTTC.

The rearrangement joins TRBV4-3 to TRBJ2-3; D unresolved. The CDR3 is made up of 13 amino acids. Between the trimmed V and J ends, which lost 4 bases and 1 base, there was a span of 6 bases. Germline CDR1 and CDR2: LGHNA and YSLEER. Here the CDR3 reads CASSPVRTDTQYF. The CDR3 nucleotides read TGCGCCAGCAGCCCGGTTCGCACAGATACGCAGTATTTT.

This clone came up a few times. This rearrangement joins TRBV30 to TRBJ1-5; the match to TRBD1 covers 9 bases. With V trimmed by 5 bases and J by 7 bases, 6 bases remained unmatched. The germline V gene encodes CDR1 GTSNPN and CDR2 SVGIG (reference sequence). CDR3 size: 13 residues. The CDR3 reads CAWDRGAAQPQHF. CDR3 bases: TGTGCCTGGGACAGGGGGGCAGCACAGCCCCAGCATTTT.

This clone was counted between two and nine times. The chain uses TRBV5-1 and TRBJ2-3; D is unclear. This CDR3 has 16 residues. CDR1 and CDR2 (germline): SGHRS, YFSETQ. Deletions cut 1 base from V and 0 bases from J, with 12 bases between. CDR3 bases: TGCGCCAGCAGCTTGTTAGGACCGCCTAGCACAGATACGCAGTATTTT. Its protein is CASSLLGPPSTDTQYF.

The CDR3 nucleotides read TGTGCCAGTAGTATAGGAGGGGGTGGCCCTGAAGCTTTCTTT. The encoded protein is CASSIGGGGPEAFF. The J gene is TRBJ1-1, the V gene TRBV19; possibly TRBD1 for D (6 bases). CDR1 is LNHDA and CDR2 is SQIVND in the germline V gene (reference sequence). The length of the CDR3 is 14 residues. V gave up 1 base and J gave up 6 bases, with 12 bases separating them.